This T cell receptor beta chain was sequenced during a study of blood T cells in healthy people across ages (dated by TCRdb to between 2015 and 2016). Study-level background: In model experiments, template switching captured roughly one uniquely barcoded TCR beta cDNA molecule for every two T cells. For two donors (one aged 18 to 30 and one aged 80 or older), the study analyzed two additional independent replicas of 1 million unique cDNA reads from the same blood draw. Donors of different ages were randomly distributed across sequencing lanes to avoid experimental bias. Age-related changes in TCR beta repertoire diversity were measured in the study by deep sequencing normalized with unique cDNA molecular identifiers. The donors were split into four age groups: young (average roughly 15 years), middle-aged (over 35), aged (more than 60) and long-lived (approximately 80).

On this clonotype itself: Its antigen is not yet known. Qualities for individual bases were not recorded, and no much larger clone is one base off.

The paper's findings and limits, for the study overall: Since profiling was done on bulk unsorted PBMCs, naive and antigen-experienced compartments could not be conclusively compared. The long-lived group showed more naive CD4+ T cells, fewer expanded clones and increased TCR diversity than the aged group, suggesting age selection. Estimates of total diversity from one million sequenced T cells were regarded as lower bounds and underestimates. Because donor CMV infection status was unknown, age-related changes in expanded clonotypes were potentially confounded. There was a strong correlation between observed TCR beta diversity and the percentage of naive T cells measured by flow cytometry. Observed TCR beta diversity per million T cells fell roughly linearly with age, and a significant reduction was already apparent by age around 39.

Preparation of the library involved 5' RACE. Sequencing took place on an Illumina HiSeq 2500. A second roughly 7 to 11 cycle PCR used a sample-barcoded 5' primer and a J-beta primer mix. A template-switch 5' adaptor carrying 12 random nucleotides introduced a unique molecular identifier onto each TCR beta cDNA molecule. At least 2.5 million CDR3-containing paired-end reads were obtained from each sample. First-strand cDNA synthesis was performed from all RNA using the Mint cDNA synthesis kit, with priming by a TRBC-specific oligonucleotide. All cDNA was treated with uracil-DNA glycosylase and then went through a first 18-cycle PCR with the universal primers M1SS and BC2_uni_R. The original pipeline was this. For normalization, 1 million high-quality reads were randomly selected from each sample, with every read carrying a distinct molecular identifier. Reads with shared molecular identifiers were discarded instead of being binned into consensus sequences. MiTCR, run with a Q25 quality threshold and the strictest error-elimination algorithm, handled CDR3 identification, clonotype clustering and error correction. A nonparametric unseen species model with Euler transformation was used to estimate lower-bound total TCR beta diversity. Using fastp at Q25 and MiXCR, TCRdb reprocessed the public reads and kept productive beta chains. Every distinct CDR3 protein forms one entry, paired with its most common genes and DNA. The V and J calls were not made by the authors but by TCRdb's processing. Counted in this sample were over 1.5 million distinct CDR3 sequences; roughly 52% of them appeared once. The ten largest clones capture roughly 2% of the sample.

CDR1 and CDR2, per the germline V gene, are MNHEY and SVGAGI. There are 15 amino acids in the CDR3, from cysteine to phenylalanine inclusive. The CDR3 DNA has 45 bases and is translated from base 1. The V and J ends are trimmed by 8 bases and 0 bases, leaving 14 bases between them. Systemically healthy Caucasian individuals from Russia, 39 in total and aged roughly 6 to 90 years, were included as donors. About 10 milliliters of peripheral blood were collected from each donor into EDTA-treated Vacutainer tubes. PBMCs were isolated by Ficoll-Paque density-gradient centrifugation, with at least 6.5 million obtained per sample. Total RNA, at least 5 micrograms per sample, was extracted from PBMCs with Trizol reagent. Naive CD45RAhigh/CD27high T cell percentages were measured by flow cytometry on a PBMC aliquot from every donor.

The sample consisted of blood. The receptor's source is a woman in her 40s in good health. The sequence joins TRBV6-5 to TRBJ2-1, with a weak D call of TRBD2 (5 bases match). The DNA is as follows: TGTGCCAGCTCGAGTAGTCGGGACTCCTACAATGAGCAGTTCTTC. This sequence encodes CASSSSRDSYNEQFF.